This T cell receptor (beta chain) was sequenced during a study of control samples from healthy donors and cancer patients. Trimming left V 1 base short and J 9 bases short, with 16 bases between. The V gene's germline CDR1 is MNHEY and CDR2 SVGAGI. This CDR3 region has 15 residues. Sequencing was performed with immunoSEQ multiplex PCR; in TCRdb, only in-frame clones are kept and a portion is missing. The sample records under 200,000 clones, about 94% being singletons. The genes are TRBV6-5 and TRBJ2-1, with D perhaps given as TRBD1 or TRBD2 (5 bases each). The sequence came from a woman between 40 and 55 years old in good health. The sequencing sample was made of blood. CDR3 in amino acids: CASSYYRGRSTEQFF. Here the CDR3 DNA reads TGTGCCAGCAGTTACTACCGGGGCAGGAGCACTGAGCAGTTCTTC.